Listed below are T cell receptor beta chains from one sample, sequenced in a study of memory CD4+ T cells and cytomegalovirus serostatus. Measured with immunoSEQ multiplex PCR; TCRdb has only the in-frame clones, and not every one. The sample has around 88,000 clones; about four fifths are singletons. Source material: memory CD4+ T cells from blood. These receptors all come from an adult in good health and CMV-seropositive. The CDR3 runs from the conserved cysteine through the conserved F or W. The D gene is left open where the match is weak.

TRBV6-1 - CASSTGRYEQYF
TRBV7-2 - CASRSAPMENEQFF
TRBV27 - CASSSPGYGEKLFF
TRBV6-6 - CASSYEGDLRSPLHF
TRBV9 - CASSPSSLDTIYF
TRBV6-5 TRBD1 CASSYTPTQGPEAFF
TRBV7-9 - CASSLAGGRRYEQYF
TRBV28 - CASSAGFGPQHF
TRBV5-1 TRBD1 CASSPDRGRNEKLFF
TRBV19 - CASSRRLEKKLFF
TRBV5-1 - CASSLVGAHEQYF
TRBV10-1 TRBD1 CASSEPTGGETQYF
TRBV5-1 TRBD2 CASSSWDYFGELFF
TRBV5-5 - CASSYNTGIAGELFF
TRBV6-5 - CASSLTGGGRKLFF
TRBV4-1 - CASSQGVRGSGANVLTF
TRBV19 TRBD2 CASSKGAGASYEQYF
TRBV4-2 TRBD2 CASSPIPGLAGVADTQYF
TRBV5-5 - CASSLGRGSNQPQHF
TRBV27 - CASTSLGDNEQFF
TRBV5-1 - CASSYEGSTEAFF
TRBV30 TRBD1 CAWSLTGQDTEAFF
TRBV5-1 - CASSPGAGFLETQYF
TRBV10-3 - CAHAGTHYEQYF
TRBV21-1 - CASSTNRVATNEKLFF
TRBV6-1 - CASSEARGHTEAFF
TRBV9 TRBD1 CASSPRDRGNTEAFF
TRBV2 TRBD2 CASRNLLAGDNEQFF
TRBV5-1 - CASSLDVGLTGGYTF
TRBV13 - CASSPRVGETWGETQYF
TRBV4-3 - CASSQDRRDTQYF
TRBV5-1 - CASRQEPTGYGYTF
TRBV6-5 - CASRLDRLQPQHF
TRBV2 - CASSEWETQYF
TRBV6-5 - CASSPDRGGSYEQYF
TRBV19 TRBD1 CATKAAGGNRGNQPQHF
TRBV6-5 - CASIYGTSLPFYGYTF
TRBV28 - CASSHQSYEQYF
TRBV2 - CASSGEPETQYF
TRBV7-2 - CASSSGTWPQYF
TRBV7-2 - CASSLIRGATNEKLFF
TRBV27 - CASSSKGKLGEKLFF
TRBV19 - CASSTKANTEAFF
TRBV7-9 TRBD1 CASSSDRGWANEKLFF
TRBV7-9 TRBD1 CASSFLRDRGLRETQYF
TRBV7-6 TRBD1 CASSRTGTGGTDTQYF
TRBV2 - CASRWAVTDTQYF
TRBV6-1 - CASSEKQGSGYTF
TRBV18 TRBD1 CASSPRQGRTGELFF
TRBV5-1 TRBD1 CASSLPGQSTDTQYF
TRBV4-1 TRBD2 CASRRVAGAWETQYF
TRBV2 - CASSPGGAGANVLTF
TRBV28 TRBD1 CASSQGQGGYTF
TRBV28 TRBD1 CASSPRDRALQETQYF
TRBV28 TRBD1 CASSLLGAGGTTKTLYGYTF
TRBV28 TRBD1 CASSLARTGGRGYTF
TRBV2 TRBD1 CASGGQGNYEQYF
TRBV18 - CASSPPGGLETQYF
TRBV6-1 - CASSAGFEAFF